Each of the 22 T cell receptor beta chains below was sequenced from the same sample in a study of T-cell memory formation after mild COVID-19. TCRdb passed the 5' RACE reads through MiXCR, listing each CDR3 protein once. The repertoire holds fewer than 350,000 distinct CDR3 sequences, under 20% seen once, with approximately 22% in the top ten. Sequences were obtained from PBMCs or a T cell subset sorted from them (not recorded which). The origin of the receptors is a man aged 18 to 30 who had mild COVID-19 (a few samples of this study predate the infection). Cell type and time point are not known.

The gene calls are TRBV3-1 and TRBJ2-1, with 10 nucleotides matching TRBD2. Germline V lookup: CDR1 LGHDT, CDR2 YNNKEL (reference sequence). V was pared by 2 bases and J by 7 bases, with 8 bases of the junction left unmatched. This CDR3 is 16 amino acids long. The CDR3 loop is CASSQRTSGLKNEQFF. The CDR3 DNA sequence: TGTGCCAGCAGCCAAAGGACTAGCGGTCTAAAAAATGAGCAGTTCTTC.

The V call is TRBV19, the J call TRBJ1-1, with 7 bases matching TRBD1. CDR1 is LNHDA, CDR2 SQIVND, per germline (reference sequence). With 1 base clipped from V and 6 bases from J, the junction kept 11 bases outside the gene matches. The CDR3 has 16 amino acids. CDR3 residues: CASSIGGGFFVAEAFF. The CDR3 DNA sequence: TGTGCCAGTAGTATAGGAGGGGGCTTTTTTGTTGCTGAAGCTTTCTTT.

This clonotype was counted many times. The V gene is TRBV4-1, the J gene TRBJ2-2; no clear D gene. CDR1 is MGHRA and CDR2 is YSYEKL in the germline V gene. Trimming removed 5 bases at V and 9 bases at J, with 16 bases between. This CDR3 is 14 amino acids long. For the CDR3, the DNA is TGCGCCAGCAGCAGGCCGGCTACCTTACGGGAGCTGTTTTTT. The encoded protein is CASSRPATLRELFF.

This clonotype was counted at least ten times. V usage is TRBV5-1 and J usage is TRBJ2-3; TRBD2 matches 9 bases. CDR1 is SGHRS and CDR2 is YFSETQ in the germline V gene. The CDR3 totals 14 residues. Trimming took 2 bases from V and 11 from J; bases not matched to a gene: 9. The CDR3 loop reads CASSFAGGPVKQYF. For the CDR3, the DNA is TGCGCCAGCAGCTTTGCGGGGGGGCCAGTTAAGCAGTATTTT.

There are a few counts of this clonotype. The rearrangement links TRBV7-9 to TRBJ2-7, with D possibly TRBD2 on 6 matching bases. Germline assignment: CDR1 SEHNR and CDR2 FQNEAQ (reference sequence). CDR3 length: 15 amino acids. V dropped 4 bases and J dropped 2 bases, with 15 bases sitting between them. CDR3 in DNA: TGTGCCAGCAGCTCTCCTTTAGCGGTGGCCTACGAGCAGTACTTC. This sequence encodes CASSSPLAVAYEQYF.

Only a few counts were recorded for this clonotype. The J gene is TRBJ1-1, the V gene TRBV29-1; tentative D call: TRBD1 (5 bases). CDR1 and CDR2 from the germline V gene are SQVTM and ANQGSEA. This CDR3 region has 14 residues. With 0 bases removed from V and 4 bases from J, the gap between germline ends came to 12 bases. This chain's CDR3 is CSVEDSRRATEAFF. The CDR3 DNA follows: TGCAGCGTTGAAGATTCACGCAGGGCCACTGAAGCTTTCTTT.

This chain links TRBV4-3 with TRBJ2-5; 8 bases align to TRBD1. J gave up 4 bases and V 1 base, and 8 bases lay outside the gene matches. The CDR3 is made up of 16 amino acids. Germline V CDR1 and CDR2: LGHNA, YSLEER. CDR3 nucleotide sequence: TGCGCCAGCAGCCAAGGAACCGGGACAGGCACAGAGACCCAGTACTTC. Its translation: CASSQGTGTGTETQYF.

This clonotype showed up just once. The chain employs TRBV7-3 and TRBJ1-2, with D possibly being TRBD1 (5 bases). Germline CDR1 reads SGHTA; CDR2 reads FQGTGA. V lost 4 bases to trimming and J lost 8 bases, with 14 bases between them. The CDR3 has 13 amino acids. The CDR3 spells CASSSQEFGGYTF. The CDR3 nucleotides are TGTGCCAGCAGCTCACAGGAATTCGGAGGCTACACCTTC.

This clonotype turned up a few times. The chain employs TRBV12-3 or TRBV12-4 and TRBJ2-7; D uncertain. The V end was cut by 2 bases, the J end by 2 bases, with 7 bases between. The CDR3 runs 13 residues. Written as DNA, the CDR3 is TGTGCCAGCAGTTTAATCGGCCCCTACGAGCAGTACTTC. Protein product: CASSLIGPYEQYF.

This clonotype was detected a few times. J is TRBJ2-1 and V is TRBV6-5; D unclear. Germline loops: CDR1 MNHEY, CDR2 SVGAGI. The CDR3 is made up of 13 amino acids. Trimming pared 7 bases from V and 5 bases from J, leaving 12 bases between. The CDR3 sequence is CASTLRNNNEQFF. Written as DNA, the CDR3 is TGTGCCAGCACCCTAAGGAACAACAATGAGCAGTTCTTC.

V usage is TRBV4-2 and J usage is TRBJ2-3; tentative D call: TRBD2 (6 bases). The CDR3 is 16 amino acids. Trimming left V 0 bases short and J 2 bases short, with 12 bases between. The germline V gene encodes CDR1 LGHNA and CDR2 YNFKEQ. In DNA form, the CDR3 reads TGTGCCAGCAGCCAAGATCAGGGACTGTACACAGATACGCAGTATTTT. As protein: CASSQDQGLYTDTQYF.

This clonotype appeared once. The chain has TRBV14 and TRBJ1-1; TRBD1 might be the D (5 bases). The germline V gene has CDR1 SGHDN and CDR2 FVKESK. CDR3 length: 16 amino acids. The V gene lost 2 bases and the J gene lost 0 bases, with 13 bases spanning the gap. The CDR3 here is CASSQFWGSMNTEAFF. The CDR3, as DNA: TGTGCCAGCAGCCAATTTTGGGGGTCCATGAACACTGAAGCTTTCTTT.

The chain has TRBV4-1 and TRBJ2-5; D is uncertain. CDR1 is MGHRA, CDR2 YSYEKL, per germline. This CDR3 has 14 residues. The V gene lost 1 base and the J gene lost 1 base, with 7 bases spanning the gap. The CDR3 nucleotides read TGCGCCAGCAGCCAAGCAACGCTCCAAGAGACCCAGTACTTC. It encodes CASSQATLQETQYF.

The chain couples TRBV15 to TRBJ2-7; 9 bases agree with TRBD1. Per the germline V gene, CDR1 is LNHNV and CDR2 is YYDKDF (reference sequence). The CDR3 contains 15 residues. Trimming at V came to 3 bases and at J to 0 bases, leaving 3 bases not matched to a gene. The CDR3 protein is CATSRGQGSSYEQYF. The CDR3 DNA is TGTGCCACCAGCAGGGGACAGGGAAGCTCCTACGAGCAGTACTTC.

There are a few counts of this clonotype. The chain has TRBV6-6 and TRBJ2-5; TRBD1 is a possible D gene (6 bases). The CDR3 covers 15 residues. Germline CDR1 MNHNY, CDR2 SVGAGI (reference sequence). V lost 4 bases to trimming and J lost 4 bases, with 16 bases between them. The CDR3 reads CASSSATGWGETQYF. CDR3 DNA sequence: TGTGCCAGCAGTTCTGCGACAGGTTGGGGAGAGACCCAGTACTTC.

The gene calls are TRBV7-9 and TRBJ2-1; D perhaps matches TRBD1 (5 bases). The germline V and J ends were trimmed by 7 bases and 10 bases, with 23 bases remaining between them. CDR3 size: 15 residues. Germline lookup yields CDR1 SEHNR and CDR2 FQNEAQ (reference sequence). The CDR3 reads CASTSRQGRLGEQFF. CDR3 DNA: TGTGCCAGCACCTCGAGGCAGGGAAGGCTGGGGGAGCAGTTCTTC.

This clonotype was detected many times. The chain is built from TRBV7-2 and TRBJ2-3; 8 nucleotides align to TRBD2. The CDR3 runs to 17 residues. Germline V gene sequence: CDR1 SGHTA, CDR2 FQGNSA. V shed 5 bases, J shed 1 base, and the junction held 11 bases outside the gene matches. CDR3 nucleotides: TGTGCCAGCAGCCGAACGGGGGCGGGGGGCGGCACAGATACGCAGTATTTT. Protein: CASSRTGAGGGTDTQYF. Supplemented by reference TRBV7-2 and TRBJ2-3, the full variable domain reads GAGVSQSPSNKVTEKGKDVELRCDPISGHTALYWYRQSLGQGLEFLIYFQGNSAPDKSGLPSDRFSAERTGGSVSTLTIQRTQQEDSAVYLCASSRTGAGGGTDTQYFGPGTRLTVL.

The chain combines TRBV7-2 with TRBJ2-1; D might be TRBD1 or TRBD2, each matching 6 bases. This CDR3 contains 15 residues. Germline V lookup: CDR1 SGHTA, CDR2 FQGNSA. V lost 1 base and J lost 7, with 14 bases in between. The CDR3, as DNA: TGTGCCAGCAGCTTAGAGGGGGACTTTCGGAATGAGCAGTTCTTC. This translates into CASSLEGDFRNEQFF.

This clonotype was recorded many times. The V and J genes are TRBV5-1 and TRBJ2-7, with 11 nucleotides matching TRBD2. This CDR3 comprises 15 residues. Germline assignment: CDR1 SGHRS and CDR2 YFSETQ. V lost 3 bases to trimming and J lost 2 bases; unmatched junction nucleotides: 4. The CDR3 here is CASSSGTSGAYEQYV. Written as DNA, the CDR3 is TGCGCCAGCAGCTCCGGGACTAGCGGAGCCTACGAGCAGTACGTC.

This clonotype was detected a few times. The V and J genes are TRBV20-1 and TRBJ2-5; weak D call: TRBD2 (6 bases). In germline, CDR1 is DFQATT, CDR2 SNEGSKA (reference sequence). The CDR3 spans 13 residues. V lost 0 bases, J lost 6 bases, and 11 bases lay in between. The CDR3 DNA follows: TGCAGTGCTAGAGATCCGGGGGAGAAGACCCAGTACTTC. Translation gives CSARDPGEKTQYF.

V and J are TRBV18 and TRBJ1-1; 9 bases fit TRBD1. The CDR3 is made up of 17 amino acids. The ends lost 1 base at V and 10 bases at J; junction bases unmatched: 16. The germline V gene encodes CDR1 KGHSH and CDR2 LQKENI. The DNA of the CDR3 is TGTGCCAGCTCACCACTTCCCTCGCTTACAGGGGGCGGGGGAGCTTTCTTT. Its protein is CASSPLPSLTGGGGAFF.

The chain combines TRBV10-3 with TRBJ2-3; tentative D call: TRBD1 (6 bases). Deletions cut 3 bases from V and 2 bases from J, with 9 bases between. CDR3 size: 14 residues. Germline V gene sequence: CDR1 ENHRY, CDR2 SYGVKD. CDR3 sequence: CAISDRGYTDTQYF. CDR3 nucleotide sequence: TGTGCCATCAGTGACAGGGGTTACACAGATACGCAGTATTTT.